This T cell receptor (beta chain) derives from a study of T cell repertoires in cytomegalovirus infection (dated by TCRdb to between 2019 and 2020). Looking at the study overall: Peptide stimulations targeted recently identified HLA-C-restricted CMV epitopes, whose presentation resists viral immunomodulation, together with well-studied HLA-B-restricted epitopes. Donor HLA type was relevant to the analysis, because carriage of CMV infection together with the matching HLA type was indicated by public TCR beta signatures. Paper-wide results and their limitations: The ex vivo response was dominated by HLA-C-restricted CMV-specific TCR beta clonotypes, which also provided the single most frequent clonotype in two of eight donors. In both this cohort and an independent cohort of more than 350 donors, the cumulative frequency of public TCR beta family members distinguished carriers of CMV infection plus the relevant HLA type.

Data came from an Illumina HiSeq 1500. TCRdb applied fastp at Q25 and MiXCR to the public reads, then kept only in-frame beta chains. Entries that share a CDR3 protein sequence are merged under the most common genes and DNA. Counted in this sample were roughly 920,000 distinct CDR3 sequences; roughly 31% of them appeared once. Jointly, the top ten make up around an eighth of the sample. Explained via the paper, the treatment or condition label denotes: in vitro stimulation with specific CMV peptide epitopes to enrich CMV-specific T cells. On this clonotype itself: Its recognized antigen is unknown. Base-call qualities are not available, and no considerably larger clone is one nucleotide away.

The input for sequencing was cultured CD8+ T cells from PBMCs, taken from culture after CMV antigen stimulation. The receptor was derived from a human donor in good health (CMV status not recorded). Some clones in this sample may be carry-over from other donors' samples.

At the DNA level, the sequence is TGTGCCAGCAGCTTAGCGGTCGGAAACACCATATATTTT. It specifies CASSLAVGNTIYF. The sequence joins TRBV7-6 to TRBJ1-3, with the D gene call left open. The CDR3 numbers 13 residues from cysteine through phenylalanine. Here the CDR3 DNA is all that survives: 39 bases in frame from base 1. CDR1 and CDR2 were assigned from the germline V gene as SGHVS and FNYEAQ. The junction shows trimming of 0 bases on V and 4 bases on J, plus 4 bases between the germline ends.